This T cell receptor (beta chain) was obtained from a study of Graves' ophthalmopathy and Graves' hyperthyroidism. TCR beta CDR3 regions were amplified from RNA transcripts. HTBI-primed RT-PCR formed the first round, and a multiplex PCR formed the second. One entry per CDR3 protein results from TCRdb running MiXCR on the multiplex PCR reads. The data hold fewer than 350,000 distinct CDR3 sequences, with about a sixth observed a single time. Moderate-to-severe activity, CAS ≥3, NOSPECS ≥4 and a duration under 3 months were seen in donors with ophthalmopathy. This clonotype showed up many times. What it recognizes is unknown. Study results and limitations: The majority of expanded thyroid clonotypes above 0.001 frequency also occurred in blood. Between ophthalmopathy and stable hyperthyroidism, a 13-signature model drew a separation with roughly 85% sensitivity and 81.08% specificity. Forecasting of ophthalmopathy progression by the model achieved almost 71% sensitivity and roughly 72% specificity.

The CDR3 contains 16 residues. Germline V gene lookup returns CDR1 MGHRA and CDR2 YSYEKL. Trimming at V came to 1 base and at J to 4 bases, leaving 8 bases not matched to a gene. The chain couples TRBV4-1 to TRBJ2-7; TRBD2 agrees at 9 bases. The sequenced material came from peripheral blood. The sequence derives from an adult man with Graves' ophthalmopathy. The CDR3 nucleotides read TGCGCCAGCAGCCAAGTGAATATGGGACTAGCTTACGAGCAGTACTTC. It is translated as CASSQVNMGLAYEQYF.